This TCR beta chain was identified during a study of blood T cell repertoires in COVID-19. Study details: Acute-phase and convalescent COVID-19 samples originated in the United States, Italy and Spain. The analysed material was cDNA or gDNA that came from T cells, B-cell-depleted T cells, or PBMCs.

Participants' own reports of clinical history determined their cohort assignment. The CDR3 has 15 residues. From germline, CDR1 is SGHDT and CDR2 YYEEEE. Germline trimming cut 3 bases from V and 2 bases from J; bases unmatched to any gene: 5. In the original processing: Nucleated cell number was recorded as an estimate derived from reference gene primer amplification. Here immunoSEQ multiplex PCR was the method, and the copy in TCRdb shows in-frame clones only, minus some. That table gives V, J and clone size, and the DNA gave D and trimming. The sample holds over 300,000 clones, roughly 90% seen once.

This chain uses TRBV5-6 with TRBJ2-7, with 10 bases that match TRBD1. Material for sequencing was PBMCs or T cells enriched from blood (not recorded which). The receptor was isolated from a woman aged 25 to 45 with acute COVID-19. CDR3 nucleotide sequence: TGTGCCAGCAGCTGGGGGACAGGGGCGACCTACGAGCAGTACTTC. Translation gives CASSWGTGATYEQYF.